This TCR beta chain was documented in a study of shared clonotypes between healthy human individuals (TCRdb year 2020). Regarding the complete study: A couple of women and a few men aged 18 to 49 years were included in the cohort. Between about 0.85 and 9.5 billion PBMCs per donor were obtained by leukapheresis. Different laboratories and diverse techniques were used to prepare libraries and sequence TCR repertoires, to increase sequencing depth and limit assay-specific biases. Per donor, three plates each were used for CD4 naive and CD4 memory, two for CD8 naive, and one for CD8 memory. The study deeply sequenced blood TCR repertoires of about 5 healthy adults to estimate repertoire size and the extent of clonotype sharing between individuals.

Notes on this clone: Its antigen specificity is not known. Base-call qualities are not available, and no considerably larger clone is one nucleotide away.

The paper's findings and limits, for the study overall: Compared with non-shared clonotypes, the clonotypes found in all four sorted-subset donors had higher generation probabilities. Across several donors, around 5.4% of naive CD4, approximately 3.5% of naive CD8, approximately 2.5% of memory CD4, and under 0.45% of memory CD8 clonotypes were shared. Naive subsets generally had larger estimated clonotype richness than memory subsets did. Based on pairwise subsampling, the degree of clonotype sharing among donors was expected to be affected by sequencing depth. The genetic and exposure-history diversity represented was limited by the small number of donors. Sampling was limited to blood, and TCR repertoires in tissue likely differ from TCR repertoires in blood. Even with the large sequencing depth, rarefaction of the sorted-subset datasets indicated that sequencing was incomplete.

Using the deep immunoSEQ assay, TCR CDR3 regions were amplified from genomic DNA by multiplex PCR. For each cell subset, the extracted genomic DNA was distributed evenly across all wells of several immunoSEQ 96-well plates, and each plate served as one replicate. For sorted subsets, about 0.2 ug genomic DNA, equal to about 30,000 T cell genomes, was loaded into each replicate PCR. Purified libraries were quantified with a Qubit 3.0 fluorometer, sized on a Bioanalyzer 2100, and re-quantified with the KAPA Library Quantification kit. Every immunoSEQ 96-well plate was sequenced on a dedicated single-read 150-cycle Illumina NextSeq 550 flow cell. As for how the authors treated the data: The immunoSEQ output contained only junctional sequences without quality scores, so filtering could not match that applied to full-length reads. Sequences were annotated with PyIR, a Python wrapper for IgBLAST v1.9, and V/J genes and CDR3 were assigned using IMGT germline references. Reads with weak V/J assignments (E-value above 1e-6), missing CDR3, stop codons, out-of-frame junctions, or ambiguous translated residues were removed. A V3J clonotype was defined by an identical inferred V gene, J gene, and CDR3 amino acid sequence. To compute the percentage overlap between repertoires, the number of shared unique clonotypes was divided by the size of the smaller repertoire. Repertoire richness was assessed with RTK rarefaction, the Chao1 estimator, and Recon v2.1 estimates of unobserved clonotypes. Generation probabilities for all TCRbeta clonotypes obtained by the gDNA method from a handful of donors were computed using OLGA. TCRdb took over this immuneACCESS table, retaining in-frame rearrangements with V and J assigned. Such tables are incomplete; in checked studies, under half of the missing clones stem from an unresolved V gene, and the remainder is unexplained. The V and J calls and clone size come from that table; D and trimming were worked out from the DNA. This sample gives a few hundred thousand clones in total; around 97% of them show up just once. The ten largest clones take up roughly 0.05% of the sample.

From cysteine to phenylalanine, the CDR3 is 17 amino acids long. The kept DNA is CDR3 alone, 51 bases in frame from the first base. Ends trimmed: V by 4 bases, J by 5 bases; bases unmatched to a gene: 12. For CDR1 and CDR2, the germline V gene lists MGHRA and YSYEKL. The donors were healthy, HIV-negative adults with no recently reported acute infections or vaccinations. All donors were Caucasian adults living in Nashville, Tennessee, USA. CD4+ T cells were enriched by magnetic negative selection; naive cells were then positively selected on CD45RA, and the negative fraction formed the memory subset. After blood collection by leukapheresis, PBMCs were isolated using Ficoll-Histopaque density gradient centrifugation and then cryopreserved in the vapor phase of liquid nitrogen. Analytical flow cytometry was used to check the purity and quantity of every magnetically sorted T cell population. From each sorted fraction, genomic DNA was isolated and quantified by UV absorbance on a Nanodrop 2000c.

The chain is assembled from TRBV4-1 and TRBJ2-1; 9 of the junction bases match TRBD2. This clonotype was sampled from a woman in her thirties in good health. The sequencing sample was made of naive CD4+ T cells sorted from blood. This specimen's cell subset or site label, per the study, means: CD45RA+ positively selected. The sequence in DNA is TGCGCCAGCAGCCGAGGAGTCGTGGGACTAGCTAACAATGAGCAGTTCTTC. Its protein product is CASSRGVVGLANNEQFF.